This T cell receptor (beta chain) was captured in a study of shared clonotypes between healthy human individuals. The wider study: Donor ages ranged 18 to 49 years: two women, a few men.

Trimming pared 7 bases from V and 3 bases from J, leaving 15 bases between. The CDR3 sequence is 14 residues long. Germline loops: CDR1 MDHEN, CDR2 SYDVKM. Whole-study results and caveats: A handful of donors had 4% to 6.5% of their naive CD4 clonotypes in common. A reduction in generation probabilities was seen for non-shared clonotypes relative to those shared by all four donors.

This clone was recorded once. Its specificity is not known. Sequenced by immunoSEQ multiplex PCR; TCRdb stores in-frame clones only, minus some. The repertoire holds roughly 1,000,000 clones, with around 78% as singletons. The receptor's source is a man aged 18 to 29 in good health. Some clones in this sample may be carry-over from other donors' samples. The V call is TRBV28, the J call TRBJ1-2; the D is unclear. The sequencing sample was made of memory CD4+ T cells from PBMCs. Stated subset: CD45RA-negative fraction. CDR3 loop: CASTSGIGDYGYTF. The CDR3 coding sequence is TGTGCCAGCACCTCCGGAATTGGGGACTATGGCTACACCTTC.